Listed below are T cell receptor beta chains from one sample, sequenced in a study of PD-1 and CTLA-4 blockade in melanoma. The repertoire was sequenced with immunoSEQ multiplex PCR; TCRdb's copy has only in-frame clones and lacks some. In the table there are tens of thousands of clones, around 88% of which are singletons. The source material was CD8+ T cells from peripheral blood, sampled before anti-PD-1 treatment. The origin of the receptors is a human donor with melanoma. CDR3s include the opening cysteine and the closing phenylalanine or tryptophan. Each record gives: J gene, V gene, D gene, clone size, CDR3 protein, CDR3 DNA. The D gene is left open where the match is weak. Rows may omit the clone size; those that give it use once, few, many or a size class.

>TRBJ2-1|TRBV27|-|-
CASSSTSDASSYNEQFF
TGTGCCAGCAGTTCTACCTCGGACGCGAGCTCCTACAATGAGCAGTTCTTC
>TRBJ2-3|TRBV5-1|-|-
CASSLGDLSTDTQYF
TGCGCCAGCAGCTTGGGGGACCTTAGCACAGATACGCAGTATTTT
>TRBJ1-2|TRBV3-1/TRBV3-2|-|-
CASSQEAGTLLRGPYGYTF
TGTGCCAGCAGCCAAGAAGCTGGGACACTCTTACGGGGACCTTATGGCTACACCTTC
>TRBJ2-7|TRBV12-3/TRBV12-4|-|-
CASSSSSYEQYF
TGTGCCAGCAGTTCGAGCTCCTACGAGCAGTACTTC
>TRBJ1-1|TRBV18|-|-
CASSPRDNMNTEAFF
TGTGCCAGCTCTCCCCGGGACAACATGAACACTGAAGCTTTCTTT
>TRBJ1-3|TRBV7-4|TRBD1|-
CASSLRTGGNTIYF
TGTGCCAGCAGCTTGAGGACAGGGGGAAACACCATATATTTT
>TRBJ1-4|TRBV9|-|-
CASSVGREGEKLFF
TGTGCCAGCAGCGTAGGCAGGGAAGGCGAAAAACTGTTTTTT
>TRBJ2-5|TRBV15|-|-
CATSSEPKETQYF
TGTGCCACCAGCAGTGAGCCAAAAGAGACCCAGTACTTC
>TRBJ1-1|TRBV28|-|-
CASSSPWGNTEAFF
TGTGCCAGCAGTTCGCCTTGGGGTAACACTGAAGCTTTCTTT
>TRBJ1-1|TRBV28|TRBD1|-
CASSLWGTGGMNTEAFF
TGTGCCAGCAGTTTATGGGGGACAGGGGGCATGAACACTGAAGCTTTCTTT
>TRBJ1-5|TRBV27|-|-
CASSLTRGNQPQHF
TGTGCCAGCAGTTTAACTAGGGGCAATCAGCCCCAGCATTTT
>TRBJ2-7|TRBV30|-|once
CAWGDSYEQYF
TGTGCCTGGGGGGATTCCTACGAGCAGTACTTC
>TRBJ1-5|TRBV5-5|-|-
CASSLSPLIQPQHF
TGTGCCAGCAGCTTATCCCCGCTTATTCAGCCCCAGCATTTT
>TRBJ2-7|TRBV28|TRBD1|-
CASSQIGQGVLVEQYF
TGTGCCAGCAGTCAGATCGGACAGGGGGTCCTCGTCGAGCAGTACTTC
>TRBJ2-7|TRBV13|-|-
CASSFQGQLNYEQYF
TGTGCCAGCAGCTTTCAGGGGCAGTTGAACTACGAGCAGTACTTC
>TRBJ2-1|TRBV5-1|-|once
CASSPDSSNEQFF
TGCGCCAGCAGCCCGGACAGCAGCAATGAGCAGTTCTTC
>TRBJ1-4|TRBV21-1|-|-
CASSKARAAATNEKLFF
TGTGCCAGCAGCAAAGCCAGGGCAGCCGCAACTAATGAAAAACTGTTTTTT
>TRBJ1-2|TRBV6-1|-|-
CASSEERGRGGYTF
TGTGCCAGCAGTGAAGAACGGGGGAGAGGTGGCTACACCTTC
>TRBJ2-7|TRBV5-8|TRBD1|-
CASSFPRQGSYEQYF
TGTGCCAGCAGCTTTCCCCGACAGGGGTCCTACGAGCAGTACTTC
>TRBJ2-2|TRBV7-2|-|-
CASRGYTGELFF
TGTGCCAGCAGGGGGTATACCGGGGAGCTGTTTTTT
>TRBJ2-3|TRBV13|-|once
CASSLTGRGDTDTQYF
TGTGCCAGCAGCTTAACGGGGAGAGGGGACACAGATACGCAGTATTTT
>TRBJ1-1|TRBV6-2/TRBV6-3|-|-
CASSYVREEAFF
TGTGCCAGCAGTTACGTCCGGGAAGAAGCTTTCTTT
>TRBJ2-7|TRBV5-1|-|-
CASSLGYEQYF
TGCGCCAGCAGCTTGGGCTACGAGCAGTACTTC
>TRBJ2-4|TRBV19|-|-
CASSTPAGRGRNIQYF
TGTGCCAGTAGTACCCCGGCGGGTCGTGGGAGAAACATTCAGTACTTC
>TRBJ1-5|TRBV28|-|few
CASSFIGGNQPQHF
TGTGCCAGCAGTTTTATAGGGGGCAATCAGCCCCAGCATTTT
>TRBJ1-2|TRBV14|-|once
CASSQKMMSRLANYGYTF
TGTGCCAGCAGCCAAAAGATGATGTCGCGGTTAGCTAACTATGGCTACACCTTC
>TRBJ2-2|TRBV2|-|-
CASGGGELFF
TGTGCCAGCGGAGGCGGGGAGCTGTTTTTT
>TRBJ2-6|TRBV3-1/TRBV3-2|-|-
CASRAGLPGANVLTF
TGTGCCAGCAGGGCGGGACTCCCTGGGGCCAACGTCCTGACTTTC
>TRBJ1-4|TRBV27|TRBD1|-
CASRSRGVGEKLFF
TGTGCCAGTAGATCCAGGGGGGTCGGCGAAAAACTGTTTTTT
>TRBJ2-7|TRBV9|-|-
CASSVDVGDTYEQYF
TGTGCCAGCAGCGTAGACGTTGGAGACACCTACGAGCAGTACTTC
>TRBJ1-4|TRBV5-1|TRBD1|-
CASSYGTGATNEKLFF
TGCGCCAGCAGCTACGGGACAGGAGCAACTAATGAAAAACTGTTTTTT
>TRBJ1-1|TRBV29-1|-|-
CSVYTNTEAFF
TGCAGCGTTTATACGAACACTGAAGCTTTCTTT
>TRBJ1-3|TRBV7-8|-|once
CASSLGGSGNTIYF
TGTGCCAGCAGCTTAGGGGGCTCTGGAAACACCATATATTTT
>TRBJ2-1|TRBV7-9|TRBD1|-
CASSPRTGFSEQFF
TGTGCCAGCAGCCCGAGGACAGGGTTCAGTGAGCAGTTCTTC
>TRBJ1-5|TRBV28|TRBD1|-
CASSTDRLVGFPQHF
TGTGCCAGCAGTACGGACAGGTTGGTGGGCTTTCCCCAGCATTTT
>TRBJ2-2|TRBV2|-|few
CASRHSRELFF
TGTGCCAGCAGGCATTCCAGGGAGCTGTTTTTT